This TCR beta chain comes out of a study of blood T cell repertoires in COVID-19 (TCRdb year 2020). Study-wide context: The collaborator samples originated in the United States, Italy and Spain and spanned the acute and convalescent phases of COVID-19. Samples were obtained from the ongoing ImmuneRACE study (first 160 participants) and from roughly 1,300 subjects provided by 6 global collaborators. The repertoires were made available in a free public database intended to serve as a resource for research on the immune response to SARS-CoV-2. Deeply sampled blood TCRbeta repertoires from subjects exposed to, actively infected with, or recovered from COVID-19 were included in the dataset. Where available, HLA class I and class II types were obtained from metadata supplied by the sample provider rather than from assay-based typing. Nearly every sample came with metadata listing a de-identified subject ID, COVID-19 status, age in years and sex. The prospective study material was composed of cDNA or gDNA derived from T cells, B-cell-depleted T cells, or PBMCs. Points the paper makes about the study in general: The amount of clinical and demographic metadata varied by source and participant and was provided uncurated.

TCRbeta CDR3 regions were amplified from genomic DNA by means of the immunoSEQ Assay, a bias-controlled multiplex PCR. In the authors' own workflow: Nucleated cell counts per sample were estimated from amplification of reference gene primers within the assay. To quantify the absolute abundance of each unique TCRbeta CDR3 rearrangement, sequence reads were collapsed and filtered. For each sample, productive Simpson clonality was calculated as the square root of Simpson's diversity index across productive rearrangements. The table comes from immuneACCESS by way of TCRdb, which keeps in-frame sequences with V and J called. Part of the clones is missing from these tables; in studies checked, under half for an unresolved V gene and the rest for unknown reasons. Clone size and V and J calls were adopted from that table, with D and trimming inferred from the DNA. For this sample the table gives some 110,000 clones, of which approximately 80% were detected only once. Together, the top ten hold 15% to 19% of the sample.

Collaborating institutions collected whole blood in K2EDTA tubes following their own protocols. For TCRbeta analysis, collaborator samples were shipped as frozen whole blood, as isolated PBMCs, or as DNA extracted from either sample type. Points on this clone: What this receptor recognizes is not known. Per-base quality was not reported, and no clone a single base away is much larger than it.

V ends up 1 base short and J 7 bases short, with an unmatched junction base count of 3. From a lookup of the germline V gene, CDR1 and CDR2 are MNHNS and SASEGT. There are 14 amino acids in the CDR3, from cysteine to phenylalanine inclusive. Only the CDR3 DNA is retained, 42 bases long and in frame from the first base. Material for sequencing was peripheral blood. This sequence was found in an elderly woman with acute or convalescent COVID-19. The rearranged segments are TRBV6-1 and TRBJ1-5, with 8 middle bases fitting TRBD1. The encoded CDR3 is CASSEVTGAQPQHF. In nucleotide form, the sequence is TGTGCCAGCAGTGAAGTGACAGGGGCCCAGCCCCAGCATTTT.